Below, one T cell receptor (beta chain) is given with its context. Its antigen is still unknown. Trimming stripped 3 bases from V and 5 bases from J, with 10 bases between. From germline, CDR1 is SGHTA and CDR2 FQGTGA. This CDR3 is built from 13 residues. Healthy and HIV-negative, the adult donors had no recent acute infections or vaccinations. Original methodology: ImmunoSEQ only sent back junction sequences with no quality scores, so filtering was done differently. Sequencing was performed with immunoSEQ multiplex PCR; in TCRdb, only in-frame clones are kept and a portion is missing. The V and J calls and the clone size are those of that table, but D and trimming were determined from the DNA. The data show about 700,000 clones, 74% seen once. This record comes from a study of shared clonotypes between healthy human individuals. Overall study results and limits: Sampling covered nothing but blood. Tissue TCR repertoires likely differ from those found in blood. A handful of donors showed sharing of 4.5% to 6% of naive CD4 clonotypes.

The sequence came from a woman aged 25 to 39 in good health. Material: memory CD4+ T cells sorted from blood. Subset described: CD45RA-negative fraction. This chain uses TRBV7-3 with TRBJ1-1; D uncertain. Written as DNA, the CDR3 is TGTGCCAGCAGCTTTTACTTGGATACTGAAGCTTTCTTT. Protein: CASSFYLDTEAFF.